The 11 T cell receptor beta chains presented below share a single source sample, sequenced in a study of blood T cell repertoires in COVID-19. Repertoires were generated with immunoSEQ multiplex PCR, while TCRdb's copy carries only in-frame clones and drops some. The sample has around 330,000 clones, around 87% seen once. Sample: peripheral blood. The receptors derive from a woman between 50 and 59 years old with active or convalescent COVID-19.

This clone was seen only once. The sample carries other DNA sequences with the same CDR3. The chain is built from TRBV27 and TRBJ1-2; TRBD1 matches 7 bases. This CDR3 is 15 amino acids long. J was trimmed by 0 bases and V by 0 bases; bases with no gene match: 1. CDR1 and CDR2 from the germline V gene are MNHEY and SMNVEV (reference sequence). CDR3 loop: CASSLSRGTNYGYTF. CDR3 DNA: TGTGCCAGCAGTTTATCCAGGGGGACTAACTATGGCTACACCTTC.

The V call is TRBV30, the J call TRBJ1-6; 7 positions match TRBD1. With 2 bases clipped from V and 10 bases from J, the junction kept 8 bases outside the gene matches. The CDR3 totals 14 residues. Germline CDR1 is GTSNPN and CDR2 is SVGIG (reference sequence). The CDR3 DNA reads TGTGCCTGGAGTACCTACTCAGGGGGATCACCCCTCCACTTT. Its translation: CAWSTYSGGSPLHF.

The V gene is TRBV28, the J gene TRBJ2-1; 12 bases fit TRBD2. The CDR3 extends over 15 amino acids. The germline gives CDR1 MDHEN, CDR2 SYDVKM. The trim removed 5 bases at V and 9 bases at J, leaving 8 bases unmatched. The CDR3 loop is CASSLRLAGEREQFF. As DNA, the CDR3 is TGTGCCAGCAGTCTCCGACTAGCGGGAGAGCGTGAGCAGTTCTTC. Full variable domain (missing parts from reference TRBV28 and TRBJ2-1): DVKVTQSSRYLVKRTGEKVFLECVQDMDHENMFWYRQDPGLGLRLIYFSYDVKMKEKGDIPEGYSVSREKKERFSLILESASTNQTSMYLCASSLRLAGEREQFFGPGTRLTVL.

The gene calls are TRBV6-2 or TRBV6-3 and TRBJ2-2; 13 positions match TRBD2. V was pared by 5 bases and J by 4 bases, with 10 bases of the junction left unmatched. There are 18 residues in the CDR3. CDR1 MNHEY and CDR2 SVGEGT come from the germline V gene. Here the CDR3 reads CASSARTSGRTVTGELFF. The CDR3 coding sequence is TGTGCCAGCAGTGCCCGGACTAGCGGGAGAACCGTCACCGGGGAGCTGTTTTTT.

The chain carries TRBV27 and TRBJ1-5; possibly TRBD1 for D (6 bases). Germline V lookup: CDR1 MNHEY, CDR2 SMNVEV (reference sequence). This CDR3 is 14 amino acids long. V lost 2 bases and J 4 bases, leaving 9 bases between the germline ends. DNA of the CDR3: TGTGCCAGCAGTTTAATACAGGGTAATCAGCCCCAGCATTTT. Translation gives CASSLIQGNQPQHF.

The rearrangement links TRBV10-3 to TRBJ1-2; TRBD1 matches 7 bases. V lost 2 bases to trimming and J lost 6 bases; unmatched junction nucleotides: 9. The CDR3 runs 15 residues. Germline V gene data show CDR1 as ENHRY and CDR2 as SYGVKD. CDR3 in amino acids: CAISERQGSRHGYTF. CDR3 nucleotide sequence: TGTGCCATCAGTGAGCGACAGGGCAGCCGACATGGCTACACCTTC.

Comments on this clone: The sample holds other DNA sequences that translate to the same CDR3. DNA for the CDR3: TGTGCCAGCAGGGCAGATGGGAACACTGAAGCTTTCTTT. This gives the protein CASRADGNTEAFF. This chain links TRBV2 with TRBJ1-1, with D hard to call. This CDR3 region has 13 residues. Trimming stripped 6 bases from V and 1 base from J, with 9 bases between. The germline V gene has CDR1 SNHLY and CDR2 FYNNEI.

The chain carries TRBV7-2 and TRBJ1-2; 7 bases map to TRBD1. With 4 bases clipped from V and 2 bases from J, the junction kept 4 bases outside the gene matches. The CDR3 totals 14 residues. The V gene's germline CDR1 is SGHTA and CDR2 FQGNSA. This chain's CDR3 is CASSSGGLNYGYTF. CDR3 sequence (DNA): TGTGCCAGCAGCTCAGGGGGACTCAACTATGGCTACACCTTC.

The chain couples TRBV7-8 to TRBJ1-3; no clear D. This CDR3 comprises 16 residues. Trimming cost V 1 base and J 2 bases, with 12 bases left between them. CDR1 and CDR2 from the germline V gene are SGHVS and FQNEAQ. The CDR3: CASSLGGRNAGNTIYF. In DNA form, the CDR3 reads TGTGCCAGCAGCTTAGGAGGCAGAAATGCTGGAAACACCATATATTTT.

The V gene is TRBV5-1, the J gene TRBJ2-5, with 11 bases aligning to TRBD2. Germline V gene data show CDR1 as SGHRS and CDR2 as YFSETQ. This CDR3 spans 14 amino acids. The junction had 4 bases not matched to a gene; V was cut back by 5 bases and J by 4 bases. The CDR3 protein is CASSSGGAIETQYF. DNA of the CDR3: TGCGCCAGCAGTAGCGGGGGGGCAATAGAGACCCAGTACTTC.

This clone was counted a single time. This sequence joins TRBV5-1 and TRBJ1-1; possibly TRBD1 for D (6 bases). Trimming stripped 5 bases from V and 1 base from J, with 18 bases between. This CDR3 comprises 16 residues. Germline CDR1 and CDR2: SGHRS and YFSETQ. CDR3 nucleotide sequence: TGCGCCAGCAGAGAGAGAGACGGGACACCGAACACTGAAGCTTTCTTT. Its translation is CASRERDGTPNTEAFF.